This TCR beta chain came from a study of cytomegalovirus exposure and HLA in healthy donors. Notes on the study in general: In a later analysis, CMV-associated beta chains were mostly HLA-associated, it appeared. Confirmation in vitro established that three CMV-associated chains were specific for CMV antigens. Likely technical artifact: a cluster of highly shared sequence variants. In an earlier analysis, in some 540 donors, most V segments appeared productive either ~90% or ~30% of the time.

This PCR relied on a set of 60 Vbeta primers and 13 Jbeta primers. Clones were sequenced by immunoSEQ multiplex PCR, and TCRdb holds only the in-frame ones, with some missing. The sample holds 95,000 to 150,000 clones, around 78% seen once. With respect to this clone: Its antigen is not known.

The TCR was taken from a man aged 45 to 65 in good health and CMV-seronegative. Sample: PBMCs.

CDR3 coding DNA: TGTGCCAGCTCACAGGGACTAGCGGGTCCCTACGAGCAGTACTTC. Amino acids: CASSQGLAGPYEQYF. The chain couples TRBV18 to TRBJ2-7; the match to TRBD2 covers 12 bases. The CDR3 totals 15 residues. The germline gives CDR1 KGHSH, CDR2 LQKENI. Trimming at V came to 4 bases and at J to 2 bases, leaving 3 bases not matched to a gene.